The rows below give T cell receptor beta chains drawn from one sample of a study of T cell responses to AZD1222 COVID-19 vaccine. Only in-frame clones appear in the TCRdb table, and some are missing; sequencing was by immunoSEQ multiplex PCR. The sample contains more than 150,000 clones, 88% of which appear only once. The sequencing here drew on peripheral blood, taken on day 0 of AZD1222 vaccination. These receptors were collected from an adult in good health. Both conserved end residues are part of each CDR3. The order of the fields is CDR3 DNA, CDR3 protein, clone size, D gene, J gene, V gene. D genes are given only for firm matches. Clone size is shown for a subset of rows, as once, few, many or a class of expanded clone.

CDR3 DNA: TGTGCCAGCAGTGAAGGGTTCTATAATTCACCCCTCCACTTT
CDR3 protein: CASSEGFYNSPLHF
clone size: .
D gene: .
J gene: TRBJ1-6
V gene: TRBV6-1

CDR3 DNA: TGTGCCAGCAGTTACTCGGTCAGCAACTATGGCTACACCTTC
CDR3 protein: CASSYSVSNYGYTF
clone size: .
D gene: .
J gene: TRBJ1-2
V gene: TRBV6-5

CDR3 DNA: TGCGCCAGCAGCCAAGAAGGACACTTGAACACTGAAGCTTTCTTT
CDR3 protein: CASSQEGHLNTEAFF
clone size: .
D gene: .
J gene: TRBJ1-1
V gene: TRBV4-3

CDR3 DNA: TGCAGCGTACGATACAGGGGGGGAGAAAAACTGTTTTTT
CDR3 protein: CSVRYRGGEKLFF
clone size: .
D gene: TRBD1
J gene: TRBJ1-4
V gene: TRBV29-1

CDR3 DNA: TGTGCCAGCAGTGGGACAGGATACAATGAGCAGTTCTTC
CDR3 protein: CASSGTGYNEQFF
clone size: .
D gene: TRBD1
J gene: TRBJ2-1
V gene: TRBV2

CDR3 DNA: TGTGCCAGCAGCCCCCTGGGAAAAAACACTGAAGCTTTCTTT
CDR3 protein: CASSPLGKNTEAFF
clone size: once
D gene: .
J gene: TRBJ1-1
V gene: TRBV14

CDR3 DNA: TGTGCCAGCAGTTACTCGAGGCGGCTAGCCTACGAGCAGTACTTC
CDR3 protein: CASSYSRRLAYEQYF
clone size: .
D gene: .
J gene: TRBJ2-7
V gene: TRBV6-5

CDR3 DNA: TGCGCCAGCAGCCCCGAAGGACAGGGATCAGTAGGGGTGAACACTGAAGCTTTCTTT
CDR3 protein: CASSPEGQGSVGVNTEAFF
clone size: .
D gene: TRBD1
J gene: TRBJ1-1
V gene: TRBV4-3

CDR3 DNA: TGTGCCAGCAGCTCGATACGGGGGGGCGGAGAAGAGACCCAGTACTTC
CDR3 protein: CASSSIRGGGEETQYF
clone size: .
D gene: TRBD2
J gene: TRBJ2-5
V gene: TRBV11-2

CDR3 DNA: TGCGCCAGCAGTGGGCAGGGGGTTGGATCACCCCTCCACTTT
CDR3 protein: CASSGQGVGSPLHF
clone size: .
D gene: TRBD1
J gene: TRBJ1-6
V gene: TRBV5-1

CDR3 DNA: TGCGCCAGCAGCTTGGCAGGGGGCCAATACAATGAGCAGTTCTTC
CDR3 protein: CASSLAGGQYNEQFF
clone size: .
D gene: TRBD1
J gene: TRBJ2-1
V gene: TRBV5-1

CDR3 DNA: TGTGCCAGCAGCCCCCAGGGACACCAGACTGTCTATAGCAATCAGCCCCAGCATTTT
CDR3 protein: CASSPQGHQTVYSNQPQHF
clone size: .
D gene: .
J gene: TRBJ1-5
V gene: TRBV27

CDR3 DNA: TGCAGCGGGGAGCGGGTTGGAAGGTCCCATACGCAGTATTTT
CDR3 protein: CSGERVGRSHTQYF
clone size: .
D gene: .
J gene: TRBJ2-3
V gene: TRBV29-1

CDR3 DNA: TGTGCCAGCAGTGAGGGTATGGGGCGCAATCAGCCCCAGCATTTT
CDR3 protein: CASSEGMGRNQPQHF
clone size: .
D gene: .
J gene: TRBJ1-5
V gene: TRBV6-1

CDR3 DNA: TGTGCCAGCATTTTTAGCGGGGCCCAGCATGGCGAGCAGTTCTTC
CDR3 protein: CASIFSGAQHGEQFF
clone size: .
D gene: TRBD2
J gene: TRBJ2-1
V gene: TRBV6-5

CDR3 DNA: TGTGCCTGGAGTGTAACCCCGCGGACTAGCGGGGGGGGTACGCAGTATTTT
CDR3 protein: CAWSVTPRTSGGGTQYF
clone size: .
D gene: TRBD2
J gene: TRBJ2-3
V gene: TRBV30

CDR3 DNA: TGTGCCAGCAGCGCCGGAAAGTGGGACTCGGGACAGGCCCGTATAAAGCAGTACTTC
CDR3 protein: CASSAGKWDSGQARIKQYF
clone size: .
D gene: .
J gene: TRBJ2-7
V gene: TRBV21-1

CDR3 DNA: TGTGCCAGCTCAGAGAGGACAGAGAGGGGCTACACCTTC
CDR3 protein: CASSERTERGYTF
clone size: .
D gene: .
J gene: TRBJ1-2
V gene: TRBV18